This is a list of T cell receptor beta chains from one sample in a study of T cells in localized non-small cell lung cancer. The data were produced by immunoSEQ multiplex PCR, yet TCRdb's version contains in-frame clones alone and is incomplete. The sample shows about 1,600 clones, about a sixth of them seen only once. The sample was normal lung tissue next to the tumor, taken before any cancer treatment. All receptors come from a male donor at least 60 years old with stage III squamous cell lung carcinoma. Both conserved end residues are trimmed from each CDR3.

CDR3: ASIIRGTGGNYGYT
V: TRBV6-8
J: TRBJ1-2

CDR3: AIREGLGNTIY
V: TRBV6-8
J: TRBJ1-3

CDR3: ASSDPGRGAEPQH
V: TRBV2
J: TRBJ1-5

CDR3: ASSNTGQGFYEQF
V: TRBV11-3
J: TRBJ2-1

CDR3: ASKLDGSSYEQY
V: TRBV6-8
J: TRBJ2-7

CDR3: ASLGRSSGNTIY
V: TRBV6-8
J: TRBJ1-3

CDR3: ASSLDTPGSPLH
V: TRBV11-3
J: TRBJ1-6

CDR3: ASSVDGDNSPLH
V: TRBV9
J: TRBJ1-6

CDR3: ASTQAANEQF
V: TRBV28
J: TRBJ2-1

CDR3: ASSPPAGGTTDTQY
V: TRBV11-3
J: TRBJ2-3

CDR3: ASRGQGESSYNSPLH
V: TRBV5-1
J: TRBJ1-6

CDR3: ASSPPDGLTDTQY
V: TRBV28
J: TRBJ2-3

CDR3: ASSPRGENSYEQY
V: TRBV9
J: TRBJ2-7

CDR3: ASSLRGGPQRYNSPLH
V: TRBV11-3
J: TRBJ1-6

CDR3: ASSPRGQPRRAEQY
V: TRBV11-3
J: TRBJ2-7

CDR3: ASRKMVGTKVWVNEQF
V: TRBV11-3
J: TRBJ2-1

CDR3: ASSLGATGEKLF
V: TRBV11-3
J: TRBJ1-4

CDR3: ASSLKTAAVQPQH
V: TRBV11-3
J: TRBJ1-5